Each of the 25 T cell receptor beta chains below was sequenced from the same sample in a study of T cells in severe cutaneous drug reactions. Sequenced patients had Stevens-Johnson syndrome or toxic epidermal necrolysis caused by carbamazepine. The iRepertoire multiplex PCR system with TCR subtype-specific primers built both bulk and single-cell libraries. TCRdb reprocessed the multiplex PCR reads, keeping one entry per CDR3 protein, no DNA. The table lists thousands of distinct CDR3 sequences. Material for sequencing was cells from a skin blister. The receptors originated from a human donor with a severe cutaneous adverse drug reaction.

The rearrangement uses TRBV27 and TRBJ2-1; the TCRdb call, TRBD2, lacks DNA for checking. Germline CDR1 is MNHEY and CDR2 is SMNVEV (reference sequence). This CDR3 is 17 amino acids long. CDR3 in amino acids: CASSPYLIAGGGNEQFF.

The chain employs TRBV10-1 and TRBJ2-3; TCRdb designates TRBD2, a call that cannot be tested without DNA. The CDR3 is 15 residues long. In germline, CDR1 is WNHNN, CDR2 SYGVQD (reference sequence). The CDR3 spells CARNILAGSTDTQYF.

The J gene is TRBJ1-1, the V gene TRBV14. The CDR3 sequence is 14 residues long. The germline V gene has CDR1 SGHDN and CDR2 FVKESK. The CDR3 loop is CASSQMGMNTEAFF.

CDR3: CASSPLGSITYEQYF. The chain recombines TRBV28 with TRBJ2-7. Germline CDR1 is MDHEN and CDR2 is SYDVKM. The CDR3 has 15 amino acids.

This chain uses TRBV7-8 with TRBJ2-1; TCRdb's D call, TRBD1, is unchecked because there is no DNA. In germline, CDR1 is SGHVS, CDR2 FQNEAQ. CDR3 length equals 15 residues. CDR3 loop: CASSPTGALGHEQFF.

The chain uses TRBV29-1 and TRBJ2-2; checking the TCRdb D call of TRBD2 is not possible without DNA. The germline V gene has CDR1 SQVTM and CDR2 ANQGSEA. This CDR3 has 14 residues. CDR3 residues: CSAVAGVGAGELFF.

V gene TRBV12-3 or TRBV12-4 combines with J gene TRBJ2-7. This CDR3 region has 15 residues. This chain's CDR3 is CASSYSSHPGYEQYF.

The chain links TRBV28 to TRBJ1-5; TCRdb designates TRBD1, a call that cannot be tested without DNA. Germline lookup yields CDR1 MDHEN and CDR2 SYDVKM. The CDR3 extends over 20 amino acids. The CDR3 is CASSLWGTGGIIGPNQPQHF.

The rearrangement links TRBV20-1 to TRBJ2-1; the TCRdb D gene call, TRBD1, has no DNA to confirm it. Germline-derived CDR1 and CDR2 are DFQATT and SNEGSKA (reference sequence). The CDR3 is 15 residues long. The CDR3 sequence is CSARDAGRHDNEQFF.

The chain links TRBV19 to TRBJ1-5; the TCRdb call, TRBD1, lacks DNA for checking. This CDR3 has 14 residues. CDR1 and CDR2 from the germline V gene are LNHDA and SQIVND (reference sequence). This CDR3 is CASSIQTGAQPQHF. Filled out from reference TRBV19 and TRBJ1-5, the complete variable domain reads DGGITQSPKYLFRKEGQNVTLSCEQNLNHDAMYWYRQDPGQGLRLIYYSQIVNDFQKGDIAEGYSVSREKKESFPLTVTSAQKNPTAFYLCASSIQTGAQPQHFGDGTRLSIL.

The chain recombines TRBV7-9 with TRBJ2-3. This CDR3 has 18 amino acids. CDR1 and CDR2 from the germline V gene are SEHNR and FQNEAQ (reference sequence). CDR3: CASSLISASFRLSDTQYF. The full variable domain, rest sourced from reference TRBV7-9 and TRBJ2-3, is DTGVSQNPRHKITKRGQNVTFRCDPISEHNRLYWYRQTLGQGPEFLTYFQNEAQLEKSRLLSDRFSAERPKGSFSTLEIQRTEQGDSAMYLCASSLISASFRLSDTQYFGPGTRLTVL.

This sequence joins TRBV27 and TRBJ2-1; TCRdb returns TRBD2, unconfirmable since there is no DNA. Germline assignment: CDR1 MNHEY and CDR2 SMNVEV (reference sequence). This CDR3 comprises 14 residues. The chain's CDR3 is CASSFLLAPSEQFF.

The chain uses TRBV5-4 and TRBJ2-1; absent DNA, TCRdb's TRBD2 call cannot be checked. This CDR3 has 16 residues. Germline CDR1 and CDR2: SGHNT and YYREEE (reference sequence). CDR3: CASSFPASGSWNEQFF.

This chain uses TRBV29-1 with TRBJ2-7; the TCRdb D gene call, TRBD2, has no DNA to confirm it. Germline CDR1 is SQVTM and CDR2 is ANQGSEA. The CDR3 is 12 residues long. CDR3 in amino acids: CSVASPSYEQYF.

J is TRBJ2-5 and V is TRBV5-1. Germline V lookup: CDR1 SGHRS, CDR2 YFSETQ. The CDR3 has 14 amino acids. The CDR3 protein is CASSPIYGQETQYF.

The rearrangement joins TRBV7-2 to TRBJ2-3; the TCRdb D gene call, TRBD2, has no DNA to confirm it. The CDR3 runs 14 residues. The germline V gene encodes CDR1 SGHTA and CDR2 FQGNSA. The CDR3 sequence is CASSLVSGSDTQYF.

Considering frequency, this clonotype is medium-sized (0.01 to 0.1%). The chain carries TRBV29-1 and TRBJ1-2; TCRdb's D call, TRBD1, is unchecked because there is no DNA. Looked up from germline, CDR1 is SQVTM and CDR2 is ANQGSEA. The CDR3 is 11 amino acids. The chain's CDR3 is CSVSGSISYTF.

The chain employs TRBV3-1 and TRBJ2-2; absent DNA, TCRdb's TRBD1 call cannot be checked. This CDR3 region has 15 residues. The germline gives CDR1 LGHDT, CDR2 YNNKEL (reference sequence). The CDR3 protein is CASSQDEGGYGELFF. The full variable domain, completed using reference TRBV3-1 and TRBJ2-2, is DTAVSQTPKYLVTQMGNDKSIKCEQNLGHDTMYWYKQDSKKFLKIMFSYNNKELIINETVPNRFSPKSPDKAHLNLHINSLELGDSAVYFCASSQDEGGYGELFFGEGSRLTVL.

The V and J genes are TRBV28 and TRBJ2-5; no DNA is available, so the TRBD2 call from TCRdb remains unchecked. The CDR3 contains 18 residues. Germline lookup yields CDR1 MDHEN and CDR2 SYDVKM. The CDR3 here is CASSFWGWPPGLKETQYF.

The genes are TRBV6-5 and TRBJ2-6. The CDR3 is made up of 15 amino acids. Germline CDR1 MNHEY, CDR2 SVGAGI. This chain's CDR3 is CASSYSPAGANVLTF.

V and J are TRBV28 and TRBJ2-2; with no DNA, the TCRdb D assignment of TRBD2 cannot be verified. This CDR3 is 16 amino acids long. Germline V gives CDR1 MDHEN, CDR2 SYDVKM. CDR3 residues: CASSTILVWNTGELFF.

The chain combines TRBV4-3 with TRBJ1-2. The CDR3 has 15 amino acids. Germline V gene data show CDR1 as LGHNA and CDR2 as YSLEER. The CDR3 here is CASSQDFSGSDGYTF.

The chain joins TRBV18 to TRBJ1-1. The length of the CDR3 is 17 residues. The germline V gene has CDR1 KGHSH and CDR2 LQKENI. The CDR3 loop is CASSPRVGQAKGTEAFF.

The J gene is TRBJ2-7, the V gene TRBV6-2 or TRBV6-3; without DNA, the TCRdb call of TRBD1 cannot be checked. Per germline, CDR1 MNHEY and CDR2 SVGEGT. The CDR3 length is 16 residues. CDR3 sequence: CASSYVIGDRVYEQYF.

The J gene is TRBJ2-7, the V gene TRBV6-6. The CDR3 is made up of 12 amino acids. CDR1 and CDR2 from the germline V gene are MNHNY and SVGAGI (reference sequence). The CDR3 protein is CASSRESYEQYF.